These 4 T cell receptor beta chains were all obtained from the same sample, sequenced in a study of blood T cells in healthy people across ages. Then a second PCR, running about 6 to 11 cycles, was carried out with a sample-barcoded 5' primer and a J-beta primer mix. TCRdb reprocessed the 5' RACE reads with MiXCR, giving one entry per CDR3 protein. The repertoire holds 1.8 million or so distinct CDR3 sequences, with about two fifths as singletons. The sample comprised blood. The receptor set was obtained from a human donor in good health.

Only one count was recorded for this clonotype. Germline is not matched at one junction end, which may reflect a read error. This chain joins TRBV4-1 and TRBJ2-5; 8 bases align to TRBD2. The CDR3 spans 15 residues. Germline values: CDR1 MGHRA, CDR2 YSYEKL. The CDR3 protein is CASSAIRGGPEIQYF. CDR3 nucleotides: TGCGCCAGCAGCGCCATTCGGGGGGGGCCAGAGATCCAGTACTTC.

CDR3 in DNA: TGTGCCAGCAGTGCTCTAGGACAGGGGGCGAAGGACGAGCGGTACTTC. It codes for CASSALGQGAKDERYF. The V gene is TRBV6-1, the J gene TRBJ2-4; 11 bases match TRBD1. The length of the CDR3 is 16 residues. The germline V gene encodes CDR1 MNHNS and CDR2 SASEGT. Trimming at V came to 4 bases and at J to 15 bases, leaving 17 bases not matched to a gene.

V and J are TRBV6-2 or TRBV6-3 and TRBJ2-1, with 7 positions matching TRBD2. The CDR3 length is 12 residues. Trimming at V came to 8 bases and at J to 5 bases, leaving 3 bases not matched to a gene. Germline V gene sequence: CDR1 MNHEY, CDR2 SVGEGT. The CDR3 loop reads CASGGGDNEQFF. In nucleotides, the CDR3 is TGTGCCAGCGGGGGAGGGGACAATGAGCAGTTCTTC.

The chain joins TRBV7-9 to TRBJ1-1; D ambiguous. CDR3 size: 15 residues. V lost 5 bases to trimming and J lost 1 base, with 14 bases between them. Germline CDR1 reads SEHNR; CDR2 reads FQNEAQ (reference sequence). This CDR3 is CASSPSDLSNTEAFF. The CDR3 nucleotides read TGTGCCAGCAGCCCCTCGGACCTTTCGAACACTGAAGCTTTCTTT.